This is a list of T cell receptor beta chains from one sample in a study of cytomegalovirus exposure and HLA in healthy donors. The assay was immunoSEQ multiplex PCR, and TCRdb's table has in-frame clones only and misses some. The table lists about 91,000 clones, under 75% of them singletons. Source material: PBMCs. Receptor source: a human donor in good health. Both conserved end residues are part of each CDR3. A D gene is named only where the DNA matches it firmly. Rows may omit the clone size; those that give it use once, few, many or a size class.

-,TRBJ2-7,-,TRBV27,CASSLSGRFTYEQYF,TGTGCCAGCAGTTTATCGGGGCGGTTTACCTACGAGCAGTACTTC
-,TRBJ2-2,-,TRBV5-6,CASSLGGGELFF,TGTGCCAGCAGCTTGGGAGGCGGGGAGCTGTTTTTT
-,TRBJ1-4,TRBD1,TRBV7-9,CASSSTGTRSEKLFF,TGTGCCAGCAGCTCGACAGGGACCAGGAGTGAAAAACTGTTTTTT
-,TRBJ2-7,TRBD1,TRBV19,CASSIAQGVNYEQYF,TGTGCCAGTAGTATAGCACAGGGGGTAAACTACGAGCAGTACTTC
-,TRBJ1-5,TRBD1,TRBV5-6,CASSRTGRDQPQHF,TGTGCCAGCAGCAGGACAGGGAGGGATCAGCCCCAGCATTTT
-,TRBJ1-2,-,TRBV30,CAWSNRGVYGYTF,TGTGCCTGGAGTAACCGGGGGGTGTATGGCTACACCTTC
-,TRBJ2-4,-,TRBV6-5,CASRPTGTKNIQYF,TGTGCCAGCAGGCCCACAGGGACCAAAAACATTCAGTACTTC
-,TRBJ2-3,-,TRBV7-8,CASSLVLFYTDTQYF,TGTGCCAGCAGCTTAGTCCTTTTCTACACAGATACGCAGTATTTT
few,TRBJ1-5,TRBD1,TRBV27,CASSFTWTGGSSSNQPQHF,TGTGCCAGCAGTTTTACCTGGACAGGGGGGTCAAGTAGCAATCAGCCCCAGCATTTT
once,TRBJ2-3,TRBD1,TRBV14,CASSLFRGSYSDTQYF,TGTGCCAGCAGCCTGTTCAGGGGGTCATATTCGGATACGCAGTATTTT
-,TRBJ1-4,TRBD1,TRBV7-9,CASSPTGGVATNEKLFF,TGTGCCAGCAGCCCGACAGGGGGCGTTGCAACTAATGAAAAACTGTTTTTT
-,TRBJ2-1,TRBD1,TRBV18,CASSPPGQGRGNEQFF,TGTGCCAGCTCACCACCAGGACAGGGAAGGGGCAATGAGCAGTTCTTC
-,TRBJ2-7,-,TRBV7-9,CASSFGGPLTGEQYF,TGTGCCAGCAGCTTCGGAGGGCCGCTGACGGGAGAGCAGTACTTC
-,TRBJ2-5,TRBD1,TRBV27,CASSWGTGVTETQYF,TGTGCCAGCAGTTGGGGGACAGGGGTCACAGAGACCCAGTACTTC
few,TRBJ2-3,TRBD2,TRBV29-1,CSVLAGGADTQYF,TGCAGCGTCCTAGCGGGAGGGGCAGATACGCAGTATTTT
once,TRBJ2-7,-,TRBV19,CASSAAGPWEQYF,TGTGCCAGTAGCGCGGCAGGGCCATGGGAGCAGTACTTC
-,TRBJ2-1,-,TRBV7-2,CASSLGDGGGRMYNEQFF,TGTGCCAGCAGCTTAGGTGATGGCGGGGGCAGAATGTACAATGAGCAGTTCTTC
-,TRBJ2-3,-,TRBV6-5,CASSPPMRGTQYF,TGTGCCAGCAGCCCCCCGATGCGCGGTACGCAGTATTTT
few,TRBJ2-1,TRBD2,TRBV7-6,CASSSWTSGIYNEQFF,TGTGCCAGCAGCTCATGGACTAGCGGGATATACAATGAGCAGTTCTTC
-,TRBJ2-5,-,TRBV19,CASSIPGTGQETQYF,TGTGCCAGTAGTATTCCGGGCACAGGCCAAGAGACCCAGTACTTC
-,TRBJ2-6,TRBD1,TRBV2,CASSERDRGYLTTGANVLTF,TGTGCCAGCAGTGAAAGGGACAGGGGCTACCTTACAACTGGGGCCAACGTCCTGACTTTC
-,TRBJ1-2,-,TRBV6-1,CASRQGTNYGYTF,TGTGCCAGCAGACAGGGCACTAACTATGGCTACACCTTC
-,TRBJ1-6,-,TRBV5-1,CASSQRTDNNSPLHF,TGCGCCAGCAGCCAAAGGACGGACAATAATTCACCCCTCCACTTT
-,TRBJ2-7,-,TRBV7-9,CASSSQGYEQYF,TGTGCCAGCAGCTCACAGGGATACGAGCAGTACTTC
-,TRBJ2-1,-,TRBV11-2,CASSLGSVNEQFF,TGTGCCAGCAGCTTAGGTAGTGTCAATGAGCAGTTCTTC
few,TRBJ2-1,TRBD2,TRBV7-9,CAVTLLAGDRPPYNEQFF,TGTGCCGTGACGCTACTAGCGGGGGACCGCCCGCCTTACAATGAGCAGTTCTTC
-,TRBJ2-1,TRBD2,TRBV7-8,CASSTTQIGGFRFNEQFF,TGTGCCAGCAGCACTACCCAAATCGGGGGGTTCCGTTTCAATGAGCAGTTCTTC
-,TRBJ2-5,TRBD2,TRBV11-3,CASSRGGLSETQYF,TGTGCCAGCAGCCGGGGGGGCCTTAGTGAGACCCAGTACTTC
few,TRBJ1-5,TRBD1,TRBV4-2,CASSHQTGDQHF,TGTGCCAGCAGCCACCAGACAGGGGATCAGCATTTT
-,TRBJ2-7,-,TRBV10-1,CASSFHCPPSPTKYF,TGCGCCAGCAGTTTCCATTGTCCTCCATCCCCTACGAAGTACTTC
-,TRBJ2-3,-,TRBV2,CASSEKRSTDTQYF,TGTGCCAGCAGTGAAAAGCGGAGCACAGATACGCAGTATTTT
-,TRBJ1-2,-,TRBV7-2,CASSLQVSGEGGYTF,TGTGCCAGCAGCCTCCAAGTCTCAGGGGAGGGTGGCTACACCTTC
-,TRBJ1-1,-,TRBV30,CAWSVQSGAFF,TGTGCCTGGAGTGTACAGTCTGGAGCTTTCTTT
-,TRBJ1-1,TRBD1,TRBV27,CASRRPGTGGRGTEAFF,TGTGCCAGCAGAAGGCCCGGGACAGGGGGTCGGGGCACTGAAGCTTTCTTT
few,TRBJ2-5,-,TRBV5-1,CASSLTQETQYF,TGCGCCAGCAGCTTGACTCAAGAGACCCAGTACTTC
-,TRBJ1-1,TRBD1,TRBV7-3,CASRPTGGSTEAFF,TGTGCCAGCAGGCCGACAGGGGGAAGCACTGAAGCTTTCTTT
-,TRBJ1-3,-,TRBV30,CAWSRGGNTIYF,TGTGCCTGGAGTAGGGGAGGAAACACCATATATTTT
-,TRBJ2-1,TRBD1,TRBV5-1,CASSLGQGSSYNEQFF,TGCGCCAGCAGCCTGGGACAGGGGAGCTCCTACAATGAGCAGTTCTTC
-,TRBJ1-2,-,TRBV6-5,CASTQDRAGHGYTF,TGTGCCAGCACCCAAGATAGGGCAGGGCATGGCTACACCTTC
-,TRBJ1-3,-,TRBV13,CASSLDRGQLNTIYF,TGTGCCAGCAGCTTAGACCGAGGACAGTTAAACACCATATATTTT
once,TRBJ2-1,TRBD2,TRBV5-4,CASSLPGLANDNEQFF,TGTGCCAGCAGCTTGCCGGGACTAGCGAATGACAATGAGCAGTTCTTC
-,TRBJ1-2,TRBD1,TRBV5-4,CASSGIRDRRRTNYGYTF,TGTGCCAGCAGCGGGATACGGGACAGGAGGAGAACTAACTATGGCTACACCTTC
-,TRBJ2-1,-,TRBV6-6,CASSFSSYNEQFF,TGTGCCAGCAGCTTTAGCTCCTACAATGAGCAGTTCTTC
few,TRBJ1-4,TRBD1,TRBV7-7,CASSSTGSGGKLFF,TGTGCCAGCAGCTCGACAGGGTCCGGGGGAAAACTGTTTTTT
-,TRBJ2-1,-,TRBV5-1,CASSLVPGDNEQFF,TGCGCCAGCAGCTTGGTTCCCGGAGACAATGAGCAGTTCTTC
few,TRBJ1-3,-,TRBV23-1,CASSQPGDGNTIYF,TGCGCCAGCAGTCAACCAGGGGATGGAAACACCATATATTTT
few,TRBJ1-1,TRBD1,TRBV10-3,CAISAAGGRTEAFF,TGTGCCATCAGTGCGGCAGGGGGCCGCACTGAAGCTTTCTTT
once,TRBJ1-2,-,TRBV6-1,CASSVLTIAEGYTF,TGTGCCAGCAGTGTGCTTACCATTGCGGAGGGCTACACCTTC
-,TRBJ2-3,-,TRBV6-5,CASSTYRVGTDTQYF,TGTGCCAGCAGTACGTACAGGGTGGGCACAGATACGCAGTATTTT
-,TRBJ2-2,TRBD2,TRBV7-2,CASSSLAGPGELFF,TGTGCCAGCAGCTCCCTAGCGGGGCCTGGAGAGCTGTTTTTT
-,TRBJ2-5,-,TRBV7-9,CASRGSETQYF,TGTGCCAGCAGGGGCAGTGAGACCCAGTACTTC
-,TRBJ2-7,-,TRBV4-3,CASSQDFPRGEQYF,TGCGCCAGCAGCCAAGATTTCCCGAGAGGTGAGCAGTACTTC